These T cell receptor beta chains were read from a single sample in a study of blood T cell repertoires in COVID-19. TCRdb's table, derived via immunoSEQ multiplex PCR, lists solely in-frame clones and lacks some. The sample gives tens of thousands of clones, around four fifths of which show up once; about 10% is in the top ten. Material for sequencing was peripheral blood. These receptors all come from a human donor in a cohort sampled during active COVID-19. Each CDR3 is given without its conserved first and last residue. Part of the rows lack a size; the others show once, few, many or a class for expanded clones.

clone size: -; J gene: TRBJ2-1; V gene: TRBV6-2/TRBV6-3; CDR3 protein: ASSYSAGSGYEQF
clone size: -; J gene: TRBJ1-5; V gene: TRBV28; CDR3 protein: ASTPRGRGINQPQH
clone size: -; J gene: TRBJ1-2; V gene: TRBV4-1; CDR3 protein: ASSQFQDRGRSANYGYT
clone size: -; J gene: TRBJ1-2; V gene: TRBV7-9; CDR3 protein: ASLKGQGNGYT
clone size: -; J gene: TRBJ2-5; V gene: TRBV29-1; CDR3 protein: SVEAQGKETQY
clone size: -; J gene: TRBJ2-7; V gene: TRBV11-3; CDR3 protein: ASSTGPRMEQY
clone size: few; J gene: TRBJ1-5; V gene: TRBV19; CDR3 protein: ASSWDRGNQPQH
clone size: few; J gene: TRBJ2-7; V gene: TRBV2; CDR3 protein: ASSVGTGITYEQY
clone size: -; J gene: TRBJ1-2; V gene: TRBV18; CDR3 protein: ASSPRQGADGYT
clone size: -; J gene: TRBJ2-7; V gene: TRBV10-3; CDR3 protein: AISREAMGTSEQY
clone size: -; J gene: TRBJ2-3; V gene: TRBV18; CDR3 protein: ASSPPRGDTDTQY
clone size: -; J gene: TRBJ1-4; V gene: TRBV5-6; CDR3 protein: ASSLVGGHDEKLF
clone size: once; J gene: TRBJ2-5; V gene: TRBV5-1; CDR3 protein: ASSFLAGSGETQY
clone size: -; J gene: TRBJ1-6; V gene: TRBV2; CDR3 protein: ASSPARQATNSPLH
clone size: few; J gene: TRBJ2-7; V gene: TRBV7-9; CDR3 protein: ASSLLGGGYEQY
clone size: -; J gene: TRBJ1-1; V gene: TRBV29-1; CDR3 protein: SATGSGAEAF
clone size: -; J gene: TRBJ1-5; V gene: TRBV2; CDR3 protein: ASSVQLGGPQH
clone size: -; J gene: TRBJ1-5; V gene: TRBV5-6; CDR3 protein: ASSLPLSGSIRDQPQH
clone size: -; J gene: TRBJ2-3; V gene: TRBV9; CDR3 protein: ASNRLAGSPDTQY
clone size: -; J gene: TRBJ1-6; V gene: TRBV7-9; CDR3 protein: ASSYGQSIYNSPLH
clone size: few; J gene: TRBJ1-2; V gene: TRBV11-2; CDR3 protein: ASSLQGNYGYT
clone size: -; J gene: TRBJ2-5; V gene: TRBV6-5; CDR3 protein: ASSYAAGPQY
clone size: few; J gene: TRBJ2-7; V gene: TRBV5-1; CDR3 protein: ASSLGRTYEQY
clone size: -; J gene: TRBJ1-6; V gene: TRBV30; CDR3 protein: AWSVRYNSPLH
clone size: -; J gene: TRBJ2-1; V gene: TRBV7-8; CDR3 protein: ASSPQGTYNEQF
clone size: -; J gene: TRBJ2-7; V gene: TRBV5-5; CDR3 protein: ASSLSGFYEQY
clone size: -; J gene: TRBJ1-1; V gene: TRBV19; CDR3 protein: ASSGFGGRNTEAF
clone size: -; J gene: TRBJ1-5; V gene: TRBV30; CDR3 protein: ACTSGRGDQPQH